A single T cell receptor (beta chain) is shown here with its context. The data were obtained in a study of cytomegalovirus exposure and HLA in healthy donors. With 60 Vbeta and 13 Jbeta primers, the PCR was carried out. TCRdb's copy holds only in-frame clones and misses some; the assay was immunoSEQ multiplex PCR. The repertoire holds some 150,000 clones, with roughly 79% as singletons. Germline-derived CDR1 and CDR2 are SQVTM and ANQGSEA. Trimming at V came to 3 bases and at J to 2 bases, leaving 3 bases not matched to a gene. This CDR3 comprises 14 residues. This rearrangement joins TRBV29-1 to TRBJ2-7, with 11 bases that match TRBD2. This clonotype was obtained from a male donor in good health and CMV-seronegative. Sample: PBMCs. The CDR3: CSVDGTSGAYEQYF. The CDR3 DNA follows: TGCAGCGTTGACGGGACTAGCGGAGCCTACGAGCAGTACTTC.